Each of the 5 T cell receptor beta chains below was sequenced from the same sample in a study of tumor-infiltrating lymphocytes in primary liver carcinoma. cDNA specific to TCR beta was made from around 450 ng of total RNA, with a constant-region primer employed for priming. Modified slightly, ARM-PCR produced TCR beta libraries over three nested multiplex PCR rounds. A C-beta reverse primer and TRBV1-TRBV30 forward primers served in each of the first two PCR rounds, at ten to eleven cycles apiece. TCRdb processed the multiplex PCR reads anew with MiXCR; each CDR3 protein has one entry. The data show 100,000 or so distinct CDR3 sequences, roughly 80% seen once. For each extraction, RNA and DNA were obtained together from about 21-30 mg of unsorted bulk tissue. Material: liver tumor tissue from sampling region 3. The subset is: tumor region T3, left-lateral pole. These receptors originate from a middle-aged man with primary liver carcinoma and hepatitis B virus infection.

With regard to this clonotype: Germline and junction disagree at one end, which may indicate a read error. The chain joins TRBV29-1 to TRBJ2-2, with 7 bases lining up with TRBD1. This CDR3 has 14 residues. Germline assignment: CDR1 SQVTM and CDR2 ANQGSEA. The CDR3 DNA is TGCATCGTTTCGGAACAGGGGTTCACGGGGGAGCTGTTTTTT. Its protein is CIVSEQGFTGELFF.

This clonotype was counted a few times. The chain is built from TRBV5-1 and TRBJ2-1; TRBD2 is a possible D gene (6 bases). The CDR3 covers 14 residues. Germline CDR1 is SGHRS and CDR2 is YFSETQ. The germline V and J ends were trimmed by 6 bases and 8 bases, with 18 bases remaining between them. The CDR3 sequence is CASNFRRGIDEQFF. As DNA, the CDR3 is TGCGCCAGCAACTTCCGTCGCGGGATCGATGAGCAGTTCTTC.

On this clonotype: A junction end diverges from the germline sequence, so it may reflect a read error. The chain employs TRBV11-2 and TRBJ2-3; D possibly matches TRBD1 or TRBD2 (5 bases each). This CDR3 has 16 residues. Germline values: CDR1 SGHAT, CDR2 FQNNGV. The CDR3 reads CASSPWARGDTDTQYF. The CDR3 bases are TGTGCCAGCAGCCCGTGGGCAAGGGGAGACACAGATACTCAGTATTTT.

This clonotype was seen many times. The CDR3 DNA reads TGTGCCAGCAGCAAAGGGAGGGGGGAAGCTTTCTTT. This codes for CASSKGRGEAFF. The chain combines TRBV21-1 with TRBJ1-1; the table's TRBD1 call for D was not verified on the DNA. TRBV21-1 is classified as a pseudogene. The CDR3 runs 12 residues.

As to this clonotype: A much larger clone is a single base away; this may be a read error. V usage is TRBV28 and J usage is TRBJ1-5; TRBD1 might be the D (6 bases). CDR1 is MDHEN and CDR2 is SYDVKM in the germline V gene. CDR3 size: 14 residues. Trimming left V 9 bases short and J 5 bases short, with 17 bases between. The CDR3: CARSQTQGYQPQHF. CDR3 bases: TGTGCCAGAAGCCAAACCCAGGGGTATCAGCCCCAGCATTTT.